Listed below are T cell receptor beta chains from one sample, sequenced in a study of cytomegalovirus exposure and HLA in healthy donors. Using immunoSEQ multiplex PCR, the repertoire was profiled, and TCRdb retains in-frame clones only, with some absent. The sample has fewer than 200,000 clones, 68% seen once; the top ten hold 2.5% to 3%. The sample consisted of PBMCs. Receptors were obtained from a woman aged 35 to 49 in good health and CMV-seropositive. Each CDR3 is given with its conserved first and last residue. The order of the fields is CDR3 DNA, CDR3 protein, clone size, J gene, D gene, V gene. D genes are given only for firm matches. Not all rows give a size; the values are once, few, many and, for expanded clones, a class.

DNA: TGCGCCAGCAGCCTCGGGGGGGTCCTAAACACCGGGGAGCTGTTTTTT; CDR3: CASSLGGVLNTGELFF; size: -; J: TRBJ2-2; D: TRBD2; V: TRBV5-1
DNA: TGTGCCAGCAGTATCCAGGGCTCTGTGCCCCAGCATTTT; CDR3: CASSIQGSVPQHF; size: -; J: TRBJ1-5; D: -; V: TRBV21-1
DNA: TGTGCCAGCAGCTCGCGAGTGGGACTAACATACAATGAGCAGTTCTTC; CDR3: CASSSRVGLTYNEQFF; size: -; J: TRBJ2-1; D: TRBD2; V: TRBV7-8
DNA: TGTGCCAGCAGCTTCAGCGGGAGCTTCGAGCAGTACTTC; CDR3: CASSFSGSFEQYF; size: -; J: TRBJ2-7; D: TRBD2; V: TRBV5-4
DNA: TGCGCCAGCAGCTTGGAACTAGCGGGGAGACTCCCATACGAGCAGTACTTC; CDR3: CASSLELAGRLPYEQYF; size: -; J: TRBJ2-7; D: TRBD2; V: TRBV5-1
DNA: TGTGCCAGCAGTTACGTGGGAGGGCCGCTCTACGAGCAGTACTTC; CDR3: CASSYVGGPLYEQYF; size: -; J: TRBJ2-7; D: TRBD2; V: TRBV6-5
DNA: TGTGCCAGTAGTATTTTCTTTGAAGGGGTCGGGCAGTTCTTC; CDR3: CASSIFFEGVGQFF; size: -; J: TRBJ2-1; D: -; V: TRBV19
DNA: TGTGCCAGCTCACCATCCTGGGGCAGGAGCTCCTACGAGCAGTACTTC; CDR3: CASSPSWGRSSYEQYF; size: -; J: TRBJ2-7; D: -; V: TRBV18
DNA: TGCGCCAGCAGCCAAGATGGGGGCGAGGACGAGCAGTACTTC; CDR3: CASSQDGGEDEQYF; size: -; J: TRBJ2-7; D: -; V: TRBV4-1
DNA: TGTGCCAGCAGTCGGGACAGGGAATCCTACAATGAGCAGTTCTTC; CDR3: CASSRDRESYNEQFF; size: -; J: TRBJ2-1; D: TRBD1; V: TRBV6-1
DNA: TGTGCCAGCAGCCGTACAGGGGCTGGAAACACCATATATTTT; CDR3: CASSRTGAGNTIYF; size: few; J: TRBJ1-3; D: TRBD1; V: TRBV5-8
DNA: TGTGCCAGCTCACCGACCGGGACTAGCCCAGATACGCAGTATTTT; CDR3: CASSPTGTSPDTQYF; size: -; J: TRBJ2-3; D: TRBD2; V: TRBV18
DNA: TGTGCCAGCAGCCCGGGGACTAGCATAGTAGATACGCAGTATTTT; CDR3: CASSPGTSIVDTQYF; size: -; J: TRBJ2-3; D: TRBD2; V: TRBV7-8
DNA: TGTGCCAGCTCACCGGCGGTAGACAATGAGCAGTTCTTC; CDR3: CASSPAVDNEQFF; size: -; J: TRBJ2-1; D: -; V: TRBV18
DNA: TGCGCCAGCAGCCTTAGCCAGAACCCTGAAGCTTTCTTT; CDR3: CASSLSQNPEAFF; size: -; J: TRBJ1-1; D: -; V: TRBV5-1
DNA: TGTGCCAGCAGTTACTTGAGTAGCGGGGGGATCTACGAGCAGTACTTC; CDR3: CASSYLSSGGIYEQYF; size: -; J: TRBJ2-7; D: TRBD2; V: TRBV6-5
DNA: TGTGCCAGCAGTTCGCCGGGACTAGTGGCAGATACGCAGTATTTT; CDR3: CASSSPGLVADTQYF; size: -; J: TRBJ2-3; D: TRBD2; V: TRBV28
DNA: TGTGCCAGCAGCCGTCACGAGGATAGCAATGAGCAGTTCTTC; CDR3: CASSRHEDSNEQFF; size: -; J: TRBJ2-1; D: -; V: TRBV7-9
DNA: TGTGCCAGCAGCCTGGGACAGGGGGCGAATGGCTACACCTTC; CDR3: CASSLGQGANGYTF; size: -; J: TRBJ1-2; D: TRBD1; V: TRBV28
DNA: TGTGCCAGCAGCCAAGTCTTGGCGCACGAGGGTTCCTATGGCTACCCCTTC; CDR3: CASSQVLAHEGSYGYPF; size: few; J: TRBJ1-2; D: -; V: TRBV14
DNA: TGTGCCAGCAGTTTTAGGGGGGGCTATGGCTACACCTTC; CDR3: CASSFRGGYGYTF; size: -; J: TRBJ1-2; D: -; V: TRBV27
DNA: TGTGCCACCAGCAGAGATCTCGCTTTCGAGCCACGCCTAGCGGGGACCGGGGAGCTGTTTTTT; CDR3: CATSRDLAFEPRLAGTGELFF; size: -; J: TRBJ2-2; D: TRBD2; V: TRBV15
DNA: TGTGCCAGCAGCTACATACAGGGGGCCTCAGATACGCAGTATTTT; CDR3: CASSYIQGASDTQYF; size: -; J: TRBJ2-3; D: TRBD1; V: TRBV9
DNA: TGTGCCAGCAGTGGACGACAGGAACCCTATGGCTACACCTTC; CDR3: CASSGRQEPYGYTF; size: -; J: TRBJ1-2; D: -; V: TRBV2
DNA: TGCGCCAGCAGCCAAAGTGCAGGGTCCCTCGATGGCTACCCCTTC; CDR3: CASSQSAGSLDGYPF; size: -; J: TRBJ1-2; D: -; V: TRBV4-1
DNA: TGTGCCAGCAGTCCAAGATTTGGTCAGGGGGGAAGCGAGCAGTACTTC; CDR3: CASSPRFGQGGSEQYF; size: -; J: TRBJ2-7; D: -; V: TRBV4-2
DNA: TGTGCCAGCAGCTTACCTAACACCGGGGAGCTGTTTTTT; CDR3: CASSLPNTGELFF; size: few; J: TRBJ2-2; D: -; V: TRBV7-2